The 25 T cell receptor beta chains presented below share a single source sample, sequenced in a study of T cell changes during pregnancy in multiple sclerosis. Assay used: immunoSEQ multiplex PCR; TCRdb lists only in-frame clones, some missing. Among just over 80,000 clones listed, roughly 96% were seen once. The sample in question was peripheral blood, obtained in the second trimester of pregnancy. These receptors were collected from a female donor with multiple sclerosis, enrolled in a pregnancy study.

The chain couples TRBV10-3 to TRBJ1-2; TRBD1 matches at 7 bases. Germline V CDR1 and CDR2: ENHRY, SYGVKD. The V and J ends lost 3 bases and 3 bases, in that order; junction bases with no gene match: 4. This CDR3 comprises 14 residues. CDR3 sequence (DNA): TGTGCCATCAGTGATCGGCAGGGGGACTATGGCTACACCTTC. It translates to CAISDRQGDYGYTF.

The chain has TRBV2 and TRBJ2-7, with a weak D call TRBD2 (5 bases). Trimming took off 8 bases at V and 0 bases at J, with 14 bases between the two ends. This CDR3 is built from 14 residues. Looked up from germline, CDR1 is SNHLY and CDR2 is FYNNEI. CDR3 nucleotide sequence: TGTGCCAGCCTGGTTTCTGGACTCTCCTACGAGCAGTACTTC. Protein product: CASLVSGLSYEQYF.

The chain employs TRBV7-9 and TRBJ2-7; TRBD1 agrees at 7 bases. Trimming took 6 bases from V and 3 from J; bases not matched to a gene: 5. The germline V gene encodes CDR1 SEHNR and CDR2 FQNEAQ (reference sequence). CDR3 length: 13 amino acids. CDR3 residues: CASRRGQSYEQYF. CDR3 DNA sequence: TGTGCCAGCAGAAGGGGACAGAGCTACGAGCAGTACTTC.

This chain joins TRBV2 and TRBJ2-1; D gene unclear. The CDR3 consists of 14 residues. The germline V gene has CDR1 SNHLY and CDR2 FYNNEI. With 6 bases removed from V and 0 bases from J, the gap between germline ends came to 9 bases. CDR3 loop: CASSIASSYNEQFF. Here the CDR3 DNA reads TGTGCCAGCAGCATAGCTAGCTCCTACAATGAGCAGTTCTTC.

The gene calls are TRBV15 and TRBJ2-7; 11 bases are shared with TRBD1. Looked up from germline, CDR1 is LNHNV and CDR2 is YYDKDF (reference sequence). The CDR3 is made up of 15 amino acids. V lost 1 base and J lost 5; bases outside the gene matches: 4. Written as DNA, the CDR3 is TGTGCCACCAGCAGAGGTGGACAGGGGGCGAACGAGCAGTACTTC. Its translation is CATSRGGQGANEQYF.

This chain uses TRBV7-8 with TRBJ2-2, with TRBD2 matching 10 bases. The CDR3 has 17 amino acids. J was trimmed by 6 bases and V by 1 base; bases with no gene match: 8. CDR1 is SGHVS, CDR2 FQNEAQ, per germline. Here the CDR3 DNA reads TGTGCCAGCAGCTTAGGCCCTAGCGGGAGTAGCGCCGGGGAGCTGTTTTTT. Encoded protein: CASSLGPSGSSAGELFF.

This chain joins TRBV28 and TRBJ1-5; D gene uncertain. Trimming shortened V by 6 bases and J by 7 bases, and 16 bases separated the two germline ends. CDR1 is MDHEN and CDR2 is SYDVKM in the germline V gene. The CDR3 totals 14 residues. The CDR3 loop reads CASSPSWLRQPQHF. The CDR3 DNA follows: TGTGCCAGCAGCCCGTCTTGGTTGAGGCAGCCCCAGCATTTT.

The chain recombines TRBV11-2 with TRBJ2-1; D remains unclear. CDR1 and CDR2 (germline): SGHAT, FQNNGV. This CDR3 is built from 14 residues. V was shortened by 5 bases and J by 3 bases, with 11 bases between the two germline ends. CDR3 in amino acids: CASSPLVIYNEQFF. CDR3 nucleotide sequence: TGTGCCAGCAGCCCGCTAGTGATCTACAATGAGCAGTTCTTC.

The chain couples TRBV19 to TRBJ2-7; D is possibly TRBD1 (6 bases). Germline assignment: CDR1 LNHDA and CDR2 SQIVND (reference sequence). CDR3 length: 14 residues. Trimming removed 2 bases from V and 1 base from J, with 9 bases in between. As DNA, the CDR3 is TGTGCCAGTAGTATATCAGGACAGTCCTACGAGCAGTACTTC. Translating it yields CASSISGQSYEQYF.

The gene calls are TRBV7-2 and TRBJ2-1; 8 nucleotides match TRBD2. The CDR3 totals 16 residues. The germline V gene has CDR1 SGHTA and CDR2 FQGNSA. V shed 1 base, J shed 3 bases, and the junction held 5 bases outside the gene matches. The DNA of the CDR3 is TGTGCCAGCAGCTTAGGTCTGGGACTAGTCTACAATGAGCAGTTCTTC. This encodes CASSLGLGLVYNEQFF.

J is TRBJ2-7 and V is TRBV4-1; D possibly corresponds to TRBD2 (5 bases). CDR3 length: 12 residues. Germline V gene sequence: CDR1 MGHRA, CDR2 YSYEKL. Trimming cost V 5 bases and J 5 bases, with 10 bases left between them. The CDR3 region is CASSGLEDEQYF. DNA of the CDR3: TGCGCCAGCAGCGGCCTGGAGGACGAGCAGTACTTC.

The chain is built from TRBV4-2 and TRBJ1-1; D perhaps matches TRBD1 (5 bases). V lost 5 bases to trimming and J lost 2 bases, with 9 bases between them. The CDR3 is 13 residues long. Germline V gene lookup returns CDR1 LGHNA and CDR2 YNFKEQ. The CDR3 is CASSKGQNTEAFF. CDR3 nucleotide sequence: TGTGCCAGCAGCAAGGGGCAAAACACTGAAGCTTTCTTT.

The J gene is TRBJ2-2, the V gene TRBV5-4, with D maybe TRBD1 (6 bases). V dropped 4 bases and J dropped 7 bases, with 14 bases sitting between them. This CDR3 is built from 14 residues. CDR1 is SGHNT and CDR2 is YYREEE in the germline V gene (reference sequence). This CDR3 reads CASSPDRLDGELFF. The CDR3 DNA is TGTGCCAGCAGCCCCGACAGGTTGGACGGGGAGCTGTTTTTT.

The chain combines TRBV5-4 with TRBJ2-7; perhaps TRBD2 as D (6 bases). The CDR3 runs 15 residues. Germline assignment: CDR1 SGHNT and CDR2 YYREEE (reference sequence). Trimming cost V 5 bases and J 2 bases, with 17 bases left between them. The CDR3 DNA sequence: TGTGCCAGCAGAGGGGTTCTGGGAGGCGCCTACGAGCAGTACTTC. It yields the protein CASRGVLGGAYEQYF.

The chain combines TRBV15 with TRBJ2-1; 11 nucleotides match TRBD2. With 4 bases clipped from V and 5 bases from J, the junction kept 4 bases outside the gene matches. Germline V lookup: CDR1 LNHNV, CDR2 YYDKDF (reference sequence). This CDR3 is built from 15 residues. In DNA, the CDR3 is TGTGCCACCAGCAAGGGGACTAGCGGAGACAATGAGCAGTTCTTC. It translates to CATSKGTSGDNEQFF. The full variable domain, rest sourced from reference TRBV15 and TRBJ2-1, is DAMVIQNPRYQVTQFGKPVTLSCSQTLNHNVMYWYQQKSSQAPKLLFHYYDKDFNNEADTPDNFQSRRPNTSFCFLDIRSPGLGDTAMYLCATSKGTSGDNEQFFGPGTRLTVL.

CDR3 protein: CASSAPGAPLEAQFF. The CDR3 nucleotides read TGTGCCAGCAGTGCTCCGGGAGCTCCACTTGAGGCGCAGTTCTTC. This chain links TRBV6-1 with TRBJ2-1; D might be TRBD2 (6 bases). V was cut by 4 bases and J by 12 bases, with 22 bases left in between. The CDR3 is 15 residues long. The germline V gene encodes CDR1 MNHNS and CDR2 SASEGT.

The J gene is TRBJ2-7, the V gene TRBV19, with TRBD1 identical over 7 bases. Per the germline V gene, CDR1 is LNHDA and CDR2 is SQIVND (reference sequence). Trimming took 10 bases from V and 0 from J; bases not matched to a gene: 12. The CDR3 consists of 15 residues. Here the CDR3 reads CATKVRDSSSYEQYF. CDR3 DNA: TGTGCCACCAAGGTTAGGGACAGCAGCTCCTACGAGCAGTACTTC.

This chain connects TRBV7-8 to TRBJ1-3; TRBD1 aligns across 8 bases. The CDR3 is 17 residues long. Germline V gene data show CDR1 as SGHVS and CDR2 as FQNEAQ. V lost 1 base and J lost 4; bases outside the gene matches: 9. CDR3 in amino acids: CASSLVPGQGPGNTIYF. CDR3 DNA sequence: TGTGCCAGCAGCTTAGTTCCCGGACAGGGTCCAGGAAACACCATATATTTT.

The chain carries TRBV28 and TRBJ2-7, with TRBD1 identical over 8 bases. The CDR3 spans 14 residues. Germline-derived CDR1 and CDR2 are MDHEN and SYDVKM. The trim removed 6 bases at V and 7 bases at J, leaving 11 bases unmatched. The CDR3 reads CASRGTGQNGEQYF. The CDR3 DNA is TGTGCCAGCAGGGGGACAGGACAAAATGGGGAGCAGTACTTC.

This clone has more than one count but fewer than ten. The chain joins TRBV14 to TRBJ1-2; 7 bases are a match to TRBD1. Germline lookup yields CDR1 SGHDN and CDR2 FVKESK. The CDR3 extends over 13 amino acids. V dropped 4 bases and J dropped 11; count of bases not matched to a gene: 10. CDR3 bases: TGTGCCAGCAGCCGACAGGGTTCCTCTCCGTACACCTTC. Residues: CASSRQGSSPYTF.

This rearrangement joins TRBV18 to TRBJ2-1; the D gene is possibly TRBD2 (5 bases). The CDR3 is made up of 15 amino acids. The germline V gene has CDR1 KGHSH and CDR2 LQKENI. V was pared by 1 base and J by 1 base, with 8 bases between. The CDR3 region is CASSPQAESYNEQFF. The CDR3 nucleotides are TGTGCCAGCTCACCACAAGCGGAGTCCTACAATGAGCAGTTCTTC.

This rearrangement joins TRBV11-1 to TRBJ1-1, with a tentative D call TRBD1 (5 bases). Trimming pared 7 bases from V and 1 base from J, leaving 13 bases between. Germline values: CDR1 SGHAT, CDR2 FQDESV (reference sequence). This CDR3 has 14 amino acids. The CDR3 here is CASTQGLANTEAFF. CDR3 nucleotides: TGTGCCAGCACCCAGGGACTCGCGAACACTGAAGCTTTCTTT.

This chain joins TRBV5-1 and TRBJ2-2; 15 positions match TRBD2. There are 17 residues in the CDR3. In germline, CDR1 is SGHRS, CDR2 YFSETQ. Unmatched junction bases numbered 4, after V lost 4 bases and J lost 3 bases. CDR3 sequence (DNA): TGCGCCAGCAGCCCCGGACTAGCGGGAGGGCACACCGGGGAGCTGTTTTTT. The encoded protein is CASSPGLAGGHTGELFF.

This clone was seen just once. The CDR3 DNA sequence: TGTGCCAGTTCAACAGGAGTCAATCAGCCCCAGCATTTT. It is translated as CASSTGVNQPQHF. V usage is TRBV18 and J usage is TRBJ1-5; TRBD1 might be the D (5 bases). The V and J ends lost 9 bases and 3 bases respectively, with 12 bases between them. The CDR3 spans 13 residues. From germline, CDR1 is KGHSH and CDR2 LQKENI.

V usage is TRBV19 and J usage is TRBJ1-5; 7 bases match TRBD1. The germline V gene has CDR1 LNHDA and CDR2 SQIVND (reference sequence). The trim removed 5 bases at V and 0 bases at J, leaving 10 bases unmatched. The CDR3 is 17 residues long. The CDR3 bases are TGTGCCAGTAGTCAGGACAGGTCGTTCTATAGCAATCAGCCCCAGCATTTT. Its translation is CASSQDRSFYSNQPQHF.